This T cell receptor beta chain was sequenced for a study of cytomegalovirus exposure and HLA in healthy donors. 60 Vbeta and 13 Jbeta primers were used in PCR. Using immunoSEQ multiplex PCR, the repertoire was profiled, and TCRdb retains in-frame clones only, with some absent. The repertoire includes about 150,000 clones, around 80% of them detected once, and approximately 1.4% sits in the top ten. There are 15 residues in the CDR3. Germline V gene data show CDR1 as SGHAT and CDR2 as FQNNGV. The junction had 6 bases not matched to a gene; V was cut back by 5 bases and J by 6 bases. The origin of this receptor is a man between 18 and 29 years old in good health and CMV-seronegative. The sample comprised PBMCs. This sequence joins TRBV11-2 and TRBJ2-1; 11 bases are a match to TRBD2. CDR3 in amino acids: CASSRGLAELNEQFF. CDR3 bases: TGTGCCAGCAGCCGGGGACTAGCGGAGCTCAATGAGCAGTTCTTC.